This T cell receptor beta chain was captured in a study of beta chain features in type 1 diabetes. Study-level findings and limits: HLA effects on TCRB rearrangement stayed unresolved here. When Type 1 diabetes patients were examined, their TCRB CDR3s proved moderately but significantly shorter in all four CD4+ subsets.

Every bit of the isolated RNA underwent reverse transcription, so sequencing read expressed TCRB transcripts. This table comes from immunoSEQ multiplex PCR, and its TCRdb copy is limited to in-frame clones, with some not included. This table has about 900,000 clones, roughly a sixth appearing once. This clone was counted between two and nine times. Its antigen remains unidentified. The ends were cut back, 3 bases at V and 0 bases at J, with 9 bases in the middle. The CDR3 sequence is 15 residues long. CDR1 and CDR2 (germline): LNHDA, SQIVND (reference sequence). The TCR originated in a woman under 30 in good health. The sequenced material came from naive CD4+ T cells from blood. The rearrangement uses TRBV19 and TRBJ1-5; perhaps TRBD1 as D (6 bases). The CDR3 loop is CASSMSRGSNQPQHF. The CDR3 region has the DNA TGTGCCAGTAGTATGAGCAGGGGTAGCAATCAGCCCCAGCATTTT.